The clone carrying this T cell receptor (beta chain) showed up many times. CDR1 and CDR2 from the germline V gene are ENHRY and SYGVKD. Trimming took off 2 bases at V and 0 bases at J, with 7 bases between the two ends. This CDR3 region has 14 residues. This sample's TCRbeta library carried unique molecular identifier barcodes. Each CDR3 protein gets one entry after TCRdb re-called the PCR reads with MiXCR. The sample lists 170,000 or so distinct CDR3 sequences; about 6.4% were seen once. The entry originates in a study of T-cell reconstitution after alpha-beta-depleted transplantation in children. This chain joins TRBV10-3 and TRBJ1-1; D remains unclear. The TCR sequence derives from a human donor who donated a stem cell graft to a child with Wiskott-Aldrich syndrome. This sample comprised PBMCs from the stem cell graft donor, obtained from the stem cell graft. The CDR3 nucleotides read TGTGCCATCAGTGAGGGGCTTTTGAACACTGAAGCTTTCTTT. This gives the protein CAISEGLLNTEAFF.